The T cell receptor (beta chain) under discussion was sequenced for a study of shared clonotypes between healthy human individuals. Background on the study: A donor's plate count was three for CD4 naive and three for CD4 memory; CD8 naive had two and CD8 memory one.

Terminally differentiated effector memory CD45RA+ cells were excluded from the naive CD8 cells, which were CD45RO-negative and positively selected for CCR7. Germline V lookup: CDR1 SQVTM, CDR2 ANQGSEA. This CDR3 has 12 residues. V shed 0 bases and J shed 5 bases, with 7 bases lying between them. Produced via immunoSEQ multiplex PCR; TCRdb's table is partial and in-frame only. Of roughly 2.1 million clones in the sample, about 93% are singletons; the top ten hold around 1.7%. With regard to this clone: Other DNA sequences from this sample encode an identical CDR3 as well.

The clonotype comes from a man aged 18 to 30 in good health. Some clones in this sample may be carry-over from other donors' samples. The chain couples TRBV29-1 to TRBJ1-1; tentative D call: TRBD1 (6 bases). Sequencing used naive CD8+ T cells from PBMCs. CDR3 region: CSVEDRGTEAFF. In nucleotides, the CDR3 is TGCAGCGTTGAAGATAGGGGGACTGAAGCTTTCTTT.